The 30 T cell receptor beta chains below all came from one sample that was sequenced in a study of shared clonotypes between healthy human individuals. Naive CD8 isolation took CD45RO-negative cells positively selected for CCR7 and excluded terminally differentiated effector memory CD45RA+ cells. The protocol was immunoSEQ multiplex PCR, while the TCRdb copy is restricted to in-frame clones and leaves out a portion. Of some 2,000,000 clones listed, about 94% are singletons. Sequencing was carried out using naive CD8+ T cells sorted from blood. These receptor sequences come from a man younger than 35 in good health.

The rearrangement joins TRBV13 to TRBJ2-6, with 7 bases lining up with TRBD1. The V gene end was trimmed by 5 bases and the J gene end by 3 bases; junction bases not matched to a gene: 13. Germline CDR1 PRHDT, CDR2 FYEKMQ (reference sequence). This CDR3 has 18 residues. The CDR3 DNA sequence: TGTGCCAGCAGCCCTCCGATGACAGGGATCAGTGGGGCCAACGTCCTGACTTTC. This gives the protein CASSPPMTGISGANVLTF.

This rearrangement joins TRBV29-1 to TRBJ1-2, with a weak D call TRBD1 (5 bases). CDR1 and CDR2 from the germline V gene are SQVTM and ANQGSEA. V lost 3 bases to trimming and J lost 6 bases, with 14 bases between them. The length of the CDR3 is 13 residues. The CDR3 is CSVEVDRRDGYTF. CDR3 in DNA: TGCAGCGTTGAGGTAGACAGACGAGATGGCTACACCTTC.

The chain's CDR3 is CASSLEYLGGSYEQYF. For the CDR3, the DNA is TGCGCCAGCAGCTTGGAATATCTAGGGGGCTCCTACGAGCAGTACTTC. The rearrangement uses TRBV5-1 and TRBJ2-7; possibly TRBD1 for D (6 bases). CDR1 is SGHRS and CDR2 is YFSETQ in the germline V gene. The CDR3 is 16 amino acids. V was trimmed by 0 bases and J by 0 bases, leaving 13 bases between them.

The CDR3 reads CASSPQGQAPWGEQYF. The CDR3 coding sequence is TGTGCCAGCAGCCCTCAGGGCCAAGCGCCCTGGGGCGAGCAGTACTTC. The chain is built from TRBV28 and TRBJ2-7; D is perhaps TRBD1 (5 bases). Germline values: CDR1 MDHEN, CDR2 SYDVKM. Trimming took 6 bases from V and 6 from J, leaving 24 bases between them. The CDR3 runs to 16 residues.

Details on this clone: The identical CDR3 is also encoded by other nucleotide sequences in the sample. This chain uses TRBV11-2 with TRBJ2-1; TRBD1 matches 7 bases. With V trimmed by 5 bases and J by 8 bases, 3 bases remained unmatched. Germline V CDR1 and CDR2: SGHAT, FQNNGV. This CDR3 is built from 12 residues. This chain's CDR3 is CASSLGGDEQFF. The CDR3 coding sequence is TGTGCCAGCAGCCTAGGGGGCGATGAGCAGTTCTTC.

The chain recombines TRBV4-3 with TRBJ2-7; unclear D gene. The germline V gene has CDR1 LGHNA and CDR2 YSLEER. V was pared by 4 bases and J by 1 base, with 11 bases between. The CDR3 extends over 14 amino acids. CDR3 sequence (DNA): TGCGCCAGCAGCCCTCACGGTGGTTCCTACGAGCAGTACTTC. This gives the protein CASSPHGGSYEQYF.

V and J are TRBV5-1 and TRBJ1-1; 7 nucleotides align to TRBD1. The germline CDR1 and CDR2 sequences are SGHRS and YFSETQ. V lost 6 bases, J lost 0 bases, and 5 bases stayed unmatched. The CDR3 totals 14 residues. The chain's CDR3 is CASKAGGMNTEAFF. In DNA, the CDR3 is TGCGCCAGCAAGGCAGGGGGAATGAACACTGAAGCTTTCTTT.

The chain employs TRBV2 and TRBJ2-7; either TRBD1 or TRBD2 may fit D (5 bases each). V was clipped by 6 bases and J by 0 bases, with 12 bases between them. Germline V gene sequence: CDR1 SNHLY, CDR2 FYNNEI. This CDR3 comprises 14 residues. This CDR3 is CASRPPGLSYEQYF. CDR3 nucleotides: TGTGCCAGCAGACCCCCGGGGCTCTCCTACGAGCAGTACTTC.

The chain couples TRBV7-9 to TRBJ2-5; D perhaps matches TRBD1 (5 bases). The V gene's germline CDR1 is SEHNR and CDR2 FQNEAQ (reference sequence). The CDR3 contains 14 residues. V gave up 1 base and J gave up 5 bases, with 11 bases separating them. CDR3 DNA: TGTGCCAGCAGCTTAGGGGCAGGGAAGGAGACCCAGTACTTC. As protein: CASSLGAGKETQYF.

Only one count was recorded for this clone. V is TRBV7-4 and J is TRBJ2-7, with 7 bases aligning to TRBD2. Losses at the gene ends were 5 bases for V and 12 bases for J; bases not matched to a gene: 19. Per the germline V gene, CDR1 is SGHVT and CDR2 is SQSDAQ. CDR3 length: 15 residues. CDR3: CASSPQGCLAVRPYF. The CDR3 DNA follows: TGTGCCAGCAGCCCCCAAGGGTGCCTAGCGGTACGACCGTACTTC.

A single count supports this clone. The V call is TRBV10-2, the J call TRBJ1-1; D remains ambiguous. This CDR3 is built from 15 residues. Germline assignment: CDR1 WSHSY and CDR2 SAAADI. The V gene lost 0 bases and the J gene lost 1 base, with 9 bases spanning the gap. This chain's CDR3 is CASSESPWGNTEAFF. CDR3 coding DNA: TGCGCCAGCAGTGAGTCCCCTTGGGGGAACACTGAAGCTTTCTTT.

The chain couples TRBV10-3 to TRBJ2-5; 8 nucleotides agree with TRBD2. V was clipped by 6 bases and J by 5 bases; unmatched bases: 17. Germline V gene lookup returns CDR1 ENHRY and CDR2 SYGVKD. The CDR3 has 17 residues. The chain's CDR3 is CAISGTSEPQNVETQYF. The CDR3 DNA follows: TGTGCCATCAGCGGGACTAGTGAACCTCAAAACGTCGAGACCCAGTACTTC.

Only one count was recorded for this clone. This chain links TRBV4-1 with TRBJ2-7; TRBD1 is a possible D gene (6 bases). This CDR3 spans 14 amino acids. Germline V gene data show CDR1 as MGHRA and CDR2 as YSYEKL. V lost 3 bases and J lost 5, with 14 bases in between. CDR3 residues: CASSHREGVNEQYF. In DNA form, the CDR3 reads TGCGCCAGCAGCCATAGAGAGGGGGTCAACGAGCAGTACTTC.

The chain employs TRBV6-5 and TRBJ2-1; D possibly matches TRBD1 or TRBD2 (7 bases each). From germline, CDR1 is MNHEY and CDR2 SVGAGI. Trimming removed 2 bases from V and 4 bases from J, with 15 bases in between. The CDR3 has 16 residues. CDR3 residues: CASSYEAGGVYNEQFF. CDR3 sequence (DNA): TGTGCCAGCAGTTACGAGGCAGGGGGGGTATACAATGAGCAGTTCTTC.

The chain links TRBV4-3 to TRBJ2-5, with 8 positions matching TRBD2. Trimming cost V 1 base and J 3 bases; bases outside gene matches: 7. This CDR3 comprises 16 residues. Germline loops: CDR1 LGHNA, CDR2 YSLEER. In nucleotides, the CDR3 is TGCGCCAGCAGCCAAGGACAGCGGGAGTCCGAAGAGACCCAGTACTTC. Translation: CASSQGQRESEETQYF.

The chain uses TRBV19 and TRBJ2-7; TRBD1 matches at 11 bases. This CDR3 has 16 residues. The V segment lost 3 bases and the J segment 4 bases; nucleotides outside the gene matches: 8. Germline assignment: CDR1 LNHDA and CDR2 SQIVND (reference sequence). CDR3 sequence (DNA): TGTGCCAGTAGTATTCCCCCGGGACAGGGGGTATACGAGCAGTACTTC. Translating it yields CASSIPPGQGVYEQYF.

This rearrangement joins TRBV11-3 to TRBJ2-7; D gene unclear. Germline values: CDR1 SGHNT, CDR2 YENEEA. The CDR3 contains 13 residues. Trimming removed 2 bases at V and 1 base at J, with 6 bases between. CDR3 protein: CASSLSESYEQYF. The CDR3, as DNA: TGTGCCAGCAGCTTAAGTGAATCCTACGAGCAGTACTTC.

The CDR3: CASSYVGREGEQYF. CDR3 nucleotide sequence: TGTGCCAGCAGCTACGTGGGAAGAGAAGGCGAGCAGTACTTC. The chain joins TRBV11-2 to TRBJ2-7; D not resolved. Trimming took off 4 bases at V and 6 bases at J, with 16 bases between the two ends. The germline CDR1 and CDR2 sequences are SGHAT and FQNNGV. The CDR3 consists of 14 residues. Drawing the rest from reference TRBV11-2 and TRBJ2-7, the complete variable domain is EAGVAQSPRYKIIEKRQSVAFWCNPISGHATLYWYQQILGQGPKLLIQFQNNGVVDDSQLPKDRFSAERLKGVDSTLKIQPAKLEDSAVYLCASSYVGREGEQYFGPGTRLTVT.

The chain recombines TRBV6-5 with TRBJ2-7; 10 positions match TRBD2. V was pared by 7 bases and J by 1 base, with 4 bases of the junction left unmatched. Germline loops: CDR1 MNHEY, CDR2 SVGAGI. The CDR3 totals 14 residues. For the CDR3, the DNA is TGTGCCAGCATGCCGGGACTAGCGTCCTACGAGCAGTACTTC. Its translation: CASMPGLASYEQYF.

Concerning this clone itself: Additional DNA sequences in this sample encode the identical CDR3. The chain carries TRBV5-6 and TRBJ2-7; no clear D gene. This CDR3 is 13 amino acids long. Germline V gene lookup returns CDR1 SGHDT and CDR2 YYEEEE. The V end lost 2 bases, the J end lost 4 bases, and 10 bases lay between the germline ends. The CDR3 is CASSFGQTYEQYF. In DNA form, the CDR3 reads TGTGCCAGCAGCTTCGGCCAGACATACGAGCAGTACTTC.

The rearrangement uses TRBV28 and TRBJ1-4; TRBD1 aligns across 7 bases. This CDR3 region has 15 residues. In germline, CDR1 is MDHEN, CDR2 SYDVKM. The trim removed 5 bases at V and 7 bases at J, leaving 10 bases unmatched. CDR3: CASSPARTGSEKLFF. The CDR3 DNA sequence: TGTGCCAGCAGTCCGGCAAGGACAGGTTCTGAAAAACTGTTTTTT.

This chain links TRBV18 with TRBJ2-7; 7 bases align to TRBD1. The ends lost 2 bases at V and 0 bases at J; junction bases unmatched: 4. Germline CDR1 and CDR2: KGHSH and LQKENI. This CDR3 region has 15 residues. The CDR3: CASSPETGSSYEQYF. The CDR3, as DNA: TGTGCCAGCTCACCAGAGACAGGGAGCTCCTACGAGCAGTACTTC.

For the CDR3, the DNA is TGCGCCAGCAGTGAGAGGGGCCCGACCCCCGGGGCCAACGTCCTGACTTTC. This encodes CASSERGPTPGANVLTF. V usage is TRBV10-2 and J usage is TRBJ2-6, with D tentatively TRBD1 (5 bases). V was shortened by 2 bases and J by 4 bases, with 15 bases between the two germline ends. Germline CDR1 reads WSHSY; CDR2 reads SAAADI. CDR3 length: 17 amino acids.

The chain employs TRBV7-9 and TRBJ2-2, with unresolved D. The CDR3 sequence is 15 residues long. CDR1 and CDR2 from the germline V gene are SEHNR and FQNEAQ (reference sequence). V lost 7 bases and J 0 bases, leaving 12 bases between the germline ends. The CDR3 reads CASNPLDANTGELFF. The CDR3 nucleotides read TGTGCCAGCAACCCCCTAGATGCGAACACCGGGGAGCTGTTTTTT.

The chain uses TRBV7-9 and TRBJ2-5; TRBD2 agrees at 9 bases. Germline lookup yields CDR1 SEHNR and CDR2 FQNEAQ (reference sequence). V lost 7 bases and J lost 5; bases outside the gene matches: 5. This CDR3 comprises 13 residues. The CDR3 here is CASKREAFETQYF. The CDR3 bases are TGTGCCAGCAAGCGGGAGGCTTTTGAGACCCAGTACTTC.

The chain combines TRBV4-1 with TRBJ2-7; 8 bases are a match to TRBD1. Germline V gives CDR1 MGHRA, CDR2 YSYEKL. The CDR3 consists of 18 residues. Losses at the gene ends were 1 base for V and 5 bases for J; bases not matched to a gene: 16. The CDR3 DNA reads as TGCGCCAGCAGCCAAGCCCTAGACCCAGGGGGCTATAGGCACGAGCAGTACTTC. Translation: CASSQALDPGGYRHEQYF.

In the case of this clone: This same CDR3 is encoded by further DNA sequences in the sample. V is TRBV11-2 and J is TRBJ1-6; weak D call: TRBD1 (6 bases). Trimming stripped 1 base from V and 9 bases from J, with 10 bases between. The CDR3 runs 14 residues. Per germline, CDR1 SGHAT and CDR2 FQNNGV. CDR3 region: CASSLGGGGSPLHF. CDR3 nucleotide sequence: TGTGCCAGCAGCTTAGGGGGGGGCGGTTCACCCCTCCACTTT.

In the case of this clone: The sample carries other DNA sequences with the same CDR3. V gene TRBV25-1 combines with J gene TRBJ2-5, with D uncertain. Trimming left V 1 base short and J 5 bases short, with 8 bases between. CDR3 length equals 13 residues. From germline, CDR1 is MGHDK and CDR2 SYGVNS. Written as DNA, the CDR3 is TGTGCCAGCAGTGAATTGGAAATTGAGACCCAGTACTTC. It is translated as CASSELEIETQYF.

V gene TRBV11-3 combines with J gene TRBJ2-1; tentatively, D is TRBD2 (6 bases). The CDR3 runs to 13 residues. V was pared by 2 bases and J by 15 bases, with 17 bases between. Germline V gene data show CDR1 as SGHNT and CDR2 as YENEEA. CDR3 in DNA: TGTGCCAGCAGCTTAAGCGGAGGGGCGGGCGCGTTCTTC. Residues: CASSLSGGAGAFF. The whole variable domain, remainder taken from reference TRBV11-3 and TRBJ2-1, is EAGVVQSPRYKIIEKKQPVAFWCNPISGHNTLYWYLQNLGQGPELLIRYENEEAVDDSQLPKDRFSAERLKGVDSTLKIQPAELGDSAVYLCASSLSGGAGAFFGPGTRLTVL.

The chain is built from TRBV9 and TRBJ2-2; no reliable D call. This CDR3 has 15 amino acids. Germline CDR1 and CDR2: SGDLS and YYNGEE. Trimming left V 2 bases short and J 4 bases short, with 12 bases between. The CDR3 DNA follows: TGTGCCAGCAGCGTTCAAAAGGCCGGCACCGGGGAGCTGTTTTTT. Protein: CASSVQKAGTGELFF.